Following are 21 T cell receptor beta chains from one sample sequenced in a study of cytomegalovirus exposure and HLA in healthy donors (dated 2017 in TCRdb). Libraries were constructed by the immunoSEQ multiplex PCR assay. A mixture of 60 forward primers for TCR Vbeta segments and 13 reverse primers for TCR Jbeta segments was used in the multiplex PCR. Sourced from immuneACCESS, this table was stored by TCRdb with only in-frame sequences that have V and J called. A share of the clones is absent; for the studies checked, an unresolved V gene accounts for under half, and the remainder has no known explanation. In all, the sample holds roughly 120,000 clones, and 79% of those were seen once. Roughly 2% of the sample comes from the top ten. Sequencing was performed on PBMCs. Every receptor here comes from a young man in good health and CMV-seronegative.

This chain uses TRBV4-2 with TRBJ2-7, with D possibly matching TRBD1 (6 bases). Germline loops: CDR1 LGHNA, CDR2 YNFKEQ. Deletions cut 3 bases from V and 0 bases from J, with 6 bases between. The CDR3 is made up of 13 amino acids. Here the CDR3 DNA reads TGTGCCAGCAGCCAGGACAGCTCCTACGAGCAGTACTTC. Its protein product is CASSQDSSYEQYF.

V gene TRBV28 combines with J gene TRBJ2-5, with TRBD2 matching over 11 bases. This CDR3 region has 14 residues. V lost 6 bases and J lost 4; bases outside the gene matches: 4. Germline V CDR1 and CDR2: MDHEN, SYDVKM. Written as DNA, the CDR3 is TGTGCCAGCAGCCGTACTAGCGGGAGAGAGACCCAGTACTTC. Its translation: CASSRTSGRETQYF.

CDR3 protein: CASSLEGRMGWNEQFF. As DNA, the CDR3 is TGCGCCAGCAGCTTGGAGGGGCGGATGGGGTGGAATGAGCAGTTCTTC. The chain couples TRBV5-1 to TRBJ2-1; D is possibly TRBD1 (5 bases). The CDR3 contains 16 residues. V was pared by 0 bases and J by 7 bases, with 17 bases between. Germline V gene data show CDR1 as SGHRS and CDR2 as YFSETQ. The full variable domain, its missing parts supplied by reference TRBV5-1 and TRBJ2-1, is KAGVTQTPRYLIKTRGQQVTLSCSPISGHRSVSWYQQTPGQGLQFLFEYFSETQRNKGNFPGRFSGRQFSNSRSEMNVSTLELGDSALYLCASSLEGRMGWNEQFFGPGTRLTVL.

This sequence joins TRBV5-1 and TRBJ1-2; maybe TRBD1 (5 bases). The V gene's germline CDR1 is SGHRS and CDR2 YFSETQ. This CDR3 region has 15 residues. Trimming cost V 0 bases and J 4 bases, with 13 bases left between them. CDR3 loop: CASSLGQGESYGYTF. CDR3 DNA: TGCGCCAGCAGCTTGGGGCAGGGTGAATCCTATGGCTACACCTTC.

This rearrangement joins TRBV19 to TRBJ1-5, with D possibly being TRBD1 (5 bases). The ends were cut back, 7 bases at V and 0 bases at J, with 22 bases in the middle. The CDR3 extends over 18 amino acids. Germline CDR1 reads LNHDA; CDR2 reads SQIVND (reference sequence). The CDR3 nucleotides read TGTGCCAGTACCCACAGGTGGGGCCCGATCAATAGCAATCAGCCCCAGCATTTT. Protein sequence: CASTHRWGPINSNQPQHF.

The CDR3 reads CASSWGTGVTYEQYF. For the CDR3, the DNA is TGTGCCAGCAGCTGGGGGACAGGGGTGACCTACGAGCAGTACTTC. The chain uses TRBV7-2 and TRBJ2-7; 10 bases are shared with TRBD1. Per the germline V gene, CDR1 is SGHTA and CDR2 is FQGNSA. V lost 4 bases and J lost 2; bases outside the gene matches: 5. The CDR3 runs to 15 residues.

DNA for the CDR3: TGTGCCAGTAAGGGACTAACAGGGGGTGATCAGCCCCAGCATTTT. It codes for CASKGLTGGDQPQHF. The chain has TRBV19 and TRBJ1-5, with 8 bases matching TRBD1. Trimming cost V 7 bases and J 5 bases; bases outside gene matches: 10. This CDR3 contains 15 residues. Germline V gene sequence: CDR1 LNHDA, CDR2 SQIVND (reference sequence).

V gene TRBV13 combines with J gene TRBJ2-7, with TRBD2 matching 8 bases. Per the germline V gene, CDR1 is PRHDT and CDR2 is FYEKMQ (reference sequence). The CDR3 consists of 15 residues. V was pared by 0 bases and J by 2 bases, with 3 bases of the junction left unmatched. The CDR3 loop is CASSLGAGEAYEQYF. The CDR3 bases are TGTGCCAGCAGCTTAGGAGCGGGAGAGGCCTACGAGCAGTACTTC.

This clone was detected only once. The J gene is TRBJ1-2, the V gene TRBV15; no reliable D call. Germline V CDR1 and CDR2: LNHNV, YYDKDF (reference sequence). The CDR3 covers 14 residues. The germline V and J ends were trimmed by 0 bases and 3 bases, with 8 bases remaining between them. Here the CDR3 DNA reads TGTGCCACCAGCAGAGATAAGGGAGACTATGGCTACACCTTC. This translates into CATSRDKGDYGYTF. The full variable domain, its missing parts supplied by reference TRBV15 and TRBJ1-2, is DAMVIQNPRYQVTQFGKPVTLSCSQTLNHNVMYWYQQKSSQAPKLLFHYYDKDFNNEADTPDNFQSRRPNTSFCFLDIRSPGLGDTAMYLCATSRDKGDYGYTFGSGTRLTVV.

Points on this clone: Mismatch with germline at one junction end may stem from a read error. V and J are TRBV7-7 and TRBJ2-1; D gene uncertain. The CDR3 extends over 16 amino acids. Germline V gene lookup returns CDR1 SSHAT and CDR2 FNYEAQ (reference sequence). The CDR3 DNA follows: TGTGCTAGCAGCCGCCGGTGGGCCTCTTCTTACAATGAGCAGTTCTTC. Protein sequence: CASSRRWASSYNEQFF.

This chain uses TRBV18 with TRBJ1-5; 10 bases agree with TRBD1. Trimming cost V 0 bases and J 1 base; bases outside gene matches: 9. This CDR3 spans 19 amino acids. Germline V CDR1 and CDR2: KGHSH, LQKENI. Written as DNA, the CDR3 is TGTGCCAGCTCACCACCGCACGGACAGGGGGAAGGAAGCAATCAGCCCCAGCATTTT. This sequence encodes CASSPPHGQGEGSNQPQHF. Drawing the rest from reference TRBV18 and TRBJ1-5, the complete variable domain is NAGVMQNPRHLVRRRGQEARLRCSPMKGHSHVYWYRQLPEEGLKFMVYLQKENIIDESGMPKERFSAEFPKEGPSILRIQQVVRGDSAAYFCASSPPHGQGEGSNQPQHFGDGTRLSIL.

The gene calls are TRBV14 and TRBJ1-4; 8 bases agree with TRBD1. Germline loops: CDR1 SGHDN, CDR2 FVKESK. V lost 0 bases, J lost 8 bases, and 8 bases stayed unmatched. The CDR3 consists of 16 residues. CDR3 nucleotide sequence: TGTGCCAGCAGCCAAGATTGGACAGGGAGGAGGGAAAAACTGTTTTTT. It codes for CASSQDWTGRREKLFF.

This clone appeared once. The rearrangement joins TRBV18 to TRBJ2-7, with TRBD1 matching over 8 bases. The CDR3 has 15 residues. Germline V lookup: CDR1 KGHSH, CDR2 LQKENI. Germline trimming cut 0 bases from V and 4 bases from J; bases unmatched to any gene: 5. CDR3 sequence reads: CASSPPGQGLYEQYF. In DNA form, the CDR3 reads TGTGCCAGCTCACCACCCGGACAGGGTCTATACGAGCAGTACTTC.

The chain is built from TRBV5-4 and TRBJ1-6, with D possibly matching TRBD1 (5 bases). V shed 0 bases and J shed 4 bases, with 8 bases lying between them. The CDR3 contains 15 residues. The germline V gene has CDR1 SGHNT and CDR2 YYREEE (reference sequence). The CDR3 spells CASSLAGLYNSPLHF. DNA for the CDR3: TGTGCCAGCAGCTTGGCAGGGTTGTATAATTCACCCCTCCACTTT.

CDR3 sequence: CASSSLLQGNNSPLHF. In DNA form, the CDR3 reads TGTGCCAGCAGCTCCCTTCTACAGGGCAATAATTCACCCCTCCACTTT. The rearrangement uses TRBV11-2 and TRBJ1-6; weak D call: TRBD1 (6 bases). The CDR3 spans 16 residues. The germline V gene encodes CDR1 SGHAT and CDR2 FQNNGV. V lost 4 bases and J 5 bases, leaving 15 bases between the germline ends.

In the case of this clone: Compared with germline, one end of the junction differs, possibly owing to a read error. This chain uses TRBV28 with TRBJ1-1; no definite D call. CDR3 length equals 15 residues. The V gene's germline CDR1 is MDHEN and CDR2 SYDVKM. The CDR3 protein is CAGSRFKAGNTEAFF. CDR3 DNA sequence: TGTGCCGGCAGCCGATTTAAGGCAGGGAACACTGAAGCTTTCTTT.

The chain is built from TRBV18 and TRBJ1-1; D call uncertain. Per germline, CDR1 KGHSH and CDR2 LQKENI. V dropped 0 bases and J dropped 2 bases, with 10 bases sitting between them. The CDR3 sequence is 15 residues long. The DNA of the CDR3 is TGTGCCAGCTCACCACCGCGGAGAACTAACACTGAAGCTTTCTTT. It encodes CASSPPRRTNTEAFF.

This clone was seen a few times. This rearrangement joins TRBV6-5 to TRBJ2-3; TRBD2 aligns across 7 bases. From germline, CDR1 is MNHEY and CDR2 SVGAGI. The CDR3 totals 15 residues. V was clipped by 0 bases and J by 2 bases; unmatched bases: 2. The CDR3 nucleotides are TGTGCCAGCAGTTACTCCAGCGGGATCACAGATACGCAGTATTTT. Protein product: CASSYSSGITDTQYF.

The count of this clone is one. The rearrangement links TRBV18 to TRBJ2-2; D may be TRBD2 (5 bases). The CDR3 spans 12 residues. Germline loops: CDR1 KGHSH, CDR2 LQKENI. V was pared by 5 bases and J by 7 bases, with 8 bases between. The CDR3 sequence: CASSSEVGELFF. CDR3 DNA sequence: TGTGCCAGCTCATCGGAGGTCGGGGAGCTGTTTTTT.

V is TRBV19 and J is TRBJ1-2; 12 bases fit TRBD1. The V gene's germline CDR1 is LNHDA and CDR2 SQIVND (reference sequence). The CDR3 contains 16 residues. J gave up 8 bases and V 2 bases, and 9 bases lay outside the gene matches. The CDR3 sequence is CASSILGQGAPGGYTF. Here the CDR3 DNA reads TGTGCCAGTAGTATACTGGGACAGGGGGCGCCGGGCGGCTACACCTTC.

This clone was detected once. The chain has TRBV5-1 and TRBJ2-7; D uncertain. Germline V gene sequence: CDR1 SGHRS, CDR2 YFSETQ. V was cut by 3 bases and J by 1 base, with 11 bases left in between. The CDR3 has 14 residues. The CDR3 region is CASSSIPLSYEQYF. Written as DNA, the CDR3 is TGCGCCAGCAGCTCTATCCCGCTATCCTACGAGCAGTACTTC.